This record looks at one T cell receptor (beta chain) sequence and its context. The antigen is undetermined. Roughly 100,000 TCR templates underwent assay in each sample. This table comes from immunoSEQ multiplex PCR, and its TCRdb copy is limited to in-frame clones, with some not included. The data show over 60,000 clones, about 90% seen once. The ends were cut back, 2 bases at V and 2 bases at J, with 14 bases in the middle. CDR3 size: 15 residues. The germline V gene has CDR1 SGHDT and CDR2 YYEEEE. The data belong to a study of siplizumab effects on memory and regulatory T cells. Findings of the study overall: Proliferating Tregs' suppressive function in siplizumab cultures went unconfirmed.

This TCR was recovered from a human donor in good health. Source material: CD8+ T cells sorted from blood. The chain uses TRBV5-6 and TRBJ2-7, with D possibly TRBD2 on 5 matching bases. CDR3 sequence (DNA): TGTGCCAGCAGCTTCCGATGGAGGCCAGCCTACGAGCAGTACTTC. This codes for CASSFRWRPAYEQYF.